These 21 T cell receptor beta chains came from one sample sequenced in a study of T cell repertoires in cytomegalovirus infection. For these receptors, no antigen is known. MiXCR, run by TCRdb on the reads, gives a single entry per CDR3 protein. The sample lists 900,000 to 950,000 distinct CDR3 sequences; 30% to 40% were seen once. The sequenced sample was cultured CD8+ T cells from PBMCs, obtained from culture after CMV antigen stimulation. Source of these receptors: a human donor in good health (CMV status not recorded). Some clones in this sample may be carry-over from other donors' samples.

CDR3 amino acids: CASWTSAAYNEQFF. As DNA, the CDR3 is TGTGCCAGCTGGACTAGCGCGGCCTACAATGAGCAGTTCTTC. The J gene is TRBJ2-1, the V gene TRBV6-1; 9 bases fit TRBD2. J was trimmed by 2 bases and V by 8 bases; bases with no gene match: 4. CDR3 length equals 14 residues. Germline V lookup: CDR1 MNHNS, CDR2 SASEGT.

The count of this clonotype is one. The chain has TRBV7-6 and TRBJ2-2; TRBD2 matches 9 bases. The CDR3 length is 16 residues. Germline CDR1 is SGHVS and CDR2 is FNYEAQ. Trimming at V came to 1 base and at J to 4 bases, leaving 4 bases not matched to a gene. CDR3 amino acids: CASSLVAGDLTGELFF. For the CDR3, the DNA is TGTGCCAGCAGCTTAGTAGCGGGGGACCTCACCGGGGAGCTGTTTTTT.

This clonotype was observed a single time. This chain uses TRBV2 with TRBJ2-1; TRBD1 matches 7 bases. V gave up 2 bases and J gave up 8 bases; unmatched junction bases: 6. The germline V gene has CDR1 SNHLY and CDR2 FYNNEI. This CDR3 is 14 amino acids long. CDR3 in DNA: TGTGCCAGCAGTGAAAACAGGGGAACGGATGAGCAGTTCTTC. This sequence encodes CASSENRGTDEQFF.

The genes are TRBV5-1 and TRBJ2-1, with D possibly being TRBD1 or TRBD2 (6 bases each). Germline CDR1 is SGHRS and CDR2 is YFSETQ. The ends were cut back, 4 bases at V and 4 bases at J, with 15 bases in the middle. CDR3 length equals 15 residues. The chain's CDR3 is CASSRRGDQYNEQFF. CDR3 bases: TGCGCCAGCAGCAGGAGGGGGGACCAATACAATGAGCAGTTCTTC.

J is TRBJ1-2 and V is TRBV12-3 or TRBV12-4; 7 bases match TRBD1. Trimming took 5 bases from V and 4 from J; bases not matched to a gene: 10. The CDR3 sequence is 15 residues long. CDR3 amino acids: CASSVTQGSFYGYTF. The CDR3 nucleotides are TGTGCCAGCAGTGTTACACAGGGGTCCTTCTATGGCTACACCTTC.

The CDR3 nucleotides are TGTGCCAGCAGTACGTTGACTCGGGTGGGCGAGCAGTACGTC. The encoded protein is CASSTLTRVGEQYV. The chain recombines TRBV28 with TRBJ2-7, with D unresolved. The germline CDR1 and CDR2 sequences are MDHEN and SYDVKM. This CDR3 contains 14 residues. Trimming removed 5 bases at V and 6 bases at J, with 17 bases between.

The gene calls are TRBV28 and TRBJ2-1; D is unclear. From germline, CDR1 is MDHEN and CDR2 SYDVKM. This CDR3 spans 15 amino acids. Trimming stripped 2 bases from V and 2 bases from J, with 10 bases between. In DNA form, the CDR3 reads TGTGCCAGCAGTTTACAGGTATCTCCCTACAATGAGCAGTTCTTC. Amino acid sequence: CASSLQVSPYNEQFF.

This rearrangement joins TRBV19 to TRBJ2-3, with 8 positions matching TRBD1. This CDR3 has 15 amino acids. V lost 6 bases and J lost 4; bases outside the gene matches: 9. Germline lookup yields CDR1 LNHDA and CDR2 SQIVND (reference sequence). As DNA, the CDR3 is TGTGCCAGTAGCCTCCGGGACAGGAGTTCAGATACGCAGTATTTT. This encodes CASSLRDRSSDTQYF.

The CDR3 here is CASGLVPGERPYGYTF. The CDR3 DNA sequence: TGTGCTAGTGGTTTGGTCCCCGGTGAGAGACCCTATGGCTACACCTTC. The rearrangement uses TRBV12-5 and TRBJ1-2; D gene ambiguous. Looked up from germline, CDR1 is LGHNT and CDR2 is FRNRAP. Trimming pared 0 bases from V and 4 bases from J, leaving 15 bases between. The CDR3 is 16 residues long.

The chain links TRBV14 to TRBJ2-7; TRBD1 matches at 10 bases. The trim removed 3 bases at V and 1 base at J, leaving 6 bases unmatched. The CDR3 runs 16 residues. CDR1 is SGHDN, CDR2 FVKESK, per germline. The CDR3 here is CASSQSPGQGSYEQYF. CDR3 nucleotides: TGTGCCAGCAGCCAGTCCCCGGGACAGGGGTCCTACGAGCAGTACTTC.

This chain joins TRBV6-6 and TRBJ2-1; D remains ambiguous. This CDR3 region has 11 residues. The V gene lost 7 bases and the J gene lost 10 bases, with 11 bases spanning the gap. CDR1 and CDR2 from the germline V gene are MNHNY and SVGAGI (reference sequence). The DNA of the CDR3 is TGTGCCAGCAAGAAGTCGGGCGAGCAGTTCTTC. It specifies CASKKSGEQFF.

This clonotype was found many times. V usage is TRBV12-3 or TRBV12-4 and J usage is TRBJ1-6; unclear D gene. This CDR3 is 15 amino acids long. Trimming took off 6 bases at V and 7 bases at J, with 16 bases between the two ends. CDR3 loop: CASRPGWSTNSPLHF. CDR3 coding DNA: TGTGCCAGCAGACCAGGATGGTCTACAAATTCACCCCTCCACTTT.

This clonotype was counted many times. The J gene is TRBJ2-1, the V gene TRBV7-6; 10 bases agree with TRBD1. V was clipped by 1 base and J by 6 bases; unmatched bases: 3. The CDR3 runs to 15 residues. The germline gives CDR1 SGHVS, CDR2 FNYEAQ. As DNA, the CDR3 is TGTGCCAGCAGCTTAGGGACAGGGGGGTCCAATGAGCAGTTCTTC. Translating gives CASSLGTGGSNEQFF.

The chain links TRBV7-9 to TRBJ2-3, with D hard to call. The V gene lost 3 bases and the J gene lost 3 bases, with 16 bases spanning the gap. CDR3 length equals 16 residues. From germline, CDR1 is SEHNR and CDR2 FQNEAQ (reference sequence). CDR3 sequence: CASSFSLLPQTDTQYF. CDR3 coding DNA: TGTGCCAGCAGCTTCTCCCTATTACCACAAACAGATACGCAGTATTTT.

This clonotype was recorded a few times. The chain is built from TRBV24-1 and TRBJ2-7; 10 positions match TRBD1. The germline V gene encodes CDR1 KGHDR and CDR2 SFDVKD. Trimming cost V 9 bases and J 4 bases; bases outside gene matches: 11. The CDR3 totals 15 residues. The CDR3 DNA is TGTGCCACCGGTATCCGGGACAGGGGTCCGTACGAGCAGTACTTC. Protein: CATGIRDRGPYEQYF.

With regard to this clonotype: The junction and the germline gene differ at one end; a read error may be behind it. The chain recombines TRBV12-3 or TRBV12-4 with TRBJ1-1; TRBD1 agrees at 11 bases. The CDR3 covers 14 residues. In DNA, the CDR3 is TGTGCCAGCAGAGCCGGGACAGGGGGGCCTGAGGCTTTCTTT. It is translated as CASRAGTGGPEAFF.

Remarks on this clonotype: One end of the junction is discordant with germline, which a read error may explain. The V gene is TRBV7-9, the J gene TRBJ2-1, with 8 bases that match TRBD1. CDR3 length equals 16 residues. Germline V lookup: CDR1 SEHNR, CDR2 FQNEAQ (reference sequence). Written as DNA, the CDR3 is TGTGCCAACAGCCACACCTCGGGACAGGAGTCGGGTGAGCAGTTCTTC. Amino acid sequence: CANSHTSGQESGEQFF.

The chain recombines TRBV19 with TRBJ1-5, with 7 bases matching TRBD1. This CDR3 has 18 residues. With V trimmed by 3 bases and J by 6 bases, 17 bases remained unmatched. Germline CDR1 is LNHDA and CDR2 is SQIVND (reference sequence). CDR3 DNA: TGTGCCAGTAGTATGGGAGGGGACAGTTCCCATCCAAGTCAGCCCCAGCATTTT. Translated, it gives CASSMGGDSSHPSQPQHF. The entire variable domain, with the rest obtained from reference TRBV19 and TRBJ1-5, is as follows: DGGITQSPKYLFRKEGQNVTLSCEQNLNHDAMYWYRQDPGQGLRLIYYSQIVNDFQKGDIAEGYSVSREKKESFPLTVTSAQKNPTAFYLCASSMGGDSSHPSQPQHFGDGTRLSIL.

V usage is TRBV3-1 and J usage is TRBJ1-2, with 9 bases fitting TRBD1. The CDR3 totals 15 residues. Germline V gene lookup returns CDR1 LGHDT and CDR2 YNNKEL (reference sequence). V lost 3 bases to trimming and J lost 1 base; unmatched junction nucleotides: 3. The CDR3 loop reads CASSQDRGYNYGYTF. CDR3 nucleotides: TGTGCCAGCAGCCAGGACAGGGGTTATAACTATGGCTACACCTTC.

This clonotype has only a few counts. The chain recombines TRBV29-1 with TRBJ2-7, with 7 positions matching TRBD1. The V segment lost 6 bases and the J segment 0 bases; nucleotides outside the gene matches: 14. Germline V CDR1 and CDR2: SQVTM, ANQGSEA. The CDR3 contains 16 residues. The CDR3 region is CSVVFFLTGSSYEQYF. The CDR3 DNA sequence: TGCAGCGTGGTTTTCTTTTTGACAGGGAGCTCCTACGAGCAGTACTTC.

In this sample, this clonotype turned up a few times. The chain is built from TRBV11-2 and TRBJ1-2, with D hard to call. The CDR3 covers 13 residues. Germline-derived CDR1 and CDR2 are SGHAT and FQNNGV. V lost 5 bases and J 6 bases, leaving 13 bases between the germline ends. The CDR3 region has the DNA TGTGCCAGCAGCCCCTACCCTACCGATGGCTACACCTTC. Amino acids: CASSPYPTDGYTF.